This T cell receptor beta chain comes out of a study of vaccination and CD4 T cells after COVID-19. Study as a whole: Those taking part got two shots of either the BNT162b2 or the mRNA-1273 vaccine.

TCRdb re-derived calls from the PCR reads in MiXCR, one entry per CDR3 protein. The table lists tens of thousands of distinct CDR3 sequences, roughly 61% of them singletons, with 1% to 1.4% in the top ten. The length of the CDR3 is 14 residues. V was pared by 3 bases and J by 2 bases, with 9 bases between. The germline V gene encodes CDR1 SGHVS and CDR2 FQNEAQ. V usage is TRBV7-8 and J usage is TRBJ2-3; D is uncertain. This sequence was found in a human donor who had recovered from COVID-19. The source was CD4+ T cells from blood, collected before SARS-CoV-2 vaccination. The CDR3 region has the DNA TGTGCCAGCAGCTTGGAGCGAAACACAGATACGCAGTATTTT. Amino acid sequence: CASSLERNTDTQYF.